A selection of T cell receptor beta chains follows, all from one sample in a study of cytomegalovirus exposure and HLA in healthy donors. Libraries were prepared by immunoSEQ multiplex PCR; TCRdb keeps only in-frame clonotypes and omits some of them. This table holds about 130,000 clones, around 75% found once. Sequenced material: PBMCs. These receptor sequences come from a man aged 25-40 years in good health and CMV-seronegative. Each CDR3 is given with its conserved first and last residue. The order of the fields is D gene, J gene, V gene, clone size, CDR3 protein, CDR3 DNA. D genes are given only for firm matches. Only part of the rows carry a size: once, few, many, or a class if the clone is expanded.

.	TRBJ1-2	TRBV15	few	CATRVGREDGYTF	TGTGCCACCAGGGTCGGGAGGGAAGATGGCTACACCTTC
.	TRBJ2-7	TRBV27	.	CASSLWYNYEQYF	TGTGCCAGCAGTTTATGGTATAATTACGAGCAGTACTTC
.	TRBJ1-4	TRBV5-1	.	CASSLSTGREKLFF	TGCGCCAGCAGCTTATCAACAGGGCGTGAAAAACTGTTTTTT
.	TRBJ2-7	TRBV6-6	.	CASSRRGGHSYEQYF	TGTGCCAGCAGTCGCAGGGGTGGGCACTCCTACGAGCAGTACTTC
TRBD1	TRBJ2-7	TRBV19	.	CASSSGQGEEQYF	TGTGCCAGTAGTTCAGGACAGGGCGAGGAGCAGTACTTC
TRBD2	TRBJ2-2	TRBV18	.	CASSKTSGGNTGELFF	TGTGCCAGCTCAAAGACTAGCGGGGGAAACACCGGGGAGCTGTTTTTT
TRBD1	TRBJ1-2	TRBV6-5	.	CASSGTGGPYGYTF	TGTGCCAGCAGTGGGACAGGGGGCCCGTATGGCTACACCTTC
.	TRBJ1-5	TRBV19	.	CASKGVRAQHF	TGTGCCAGTAAAGGGGTCCGGGCCCAGCATTTT
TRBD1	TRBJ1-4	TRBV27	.	CASSPDRGWGEKLFF	TGTGCCAGCAGTCCGGACAGGGGTTGGGGAGAAAAACTGTTTTTT
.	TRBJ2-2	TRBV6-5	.	CASSNQDGELFF	TGTGCCAGCAGTAACCAGGACGGGGAGCTGTTTTTT
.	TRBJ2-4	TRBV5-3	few	CARSLADKRTFPLKRYIQYF	TGTGCCAGAAGCTTGGCCGACAAGCGGACCTTCCCCCTAAAAAGATACATTCAGTACTTC
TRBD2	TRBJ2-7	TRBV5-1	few	CASSQDPSGSLLSYEQYF	TGCGCCAGCAGCCAGGACCCTAGCGGGAGCCTTCTCTCCTACGAGCAGTACTTC